The clone carrying this TCR beta chain showed up many times. The CDR3 runs 13 residues. After removal of 7 bases from V and 13 bases from J, the junction contained 13 bases not matched to a gene. TCR beta CDR3 regions were amplified from RNA transcripts. Initially, a first-round RT-PCR of the TCR CDR3 employed the HTBI primer set. From the multiplex PCR reads, TCRdb called clonotypes with MiXCR, one entry per CDR3 protein. The data show around 500,000 distinct CDR3 sequences, 15% to 20% seen once. The data were taken from a study of T cells in Graves' hyperthyroidism and ophthalmopathy. Study information: Once the initial diagnosis was made, peripheral blood was obtained before any treatment.

Diagnoses used clinical symptoms, serum thyroxine and TRAb, thyroid ultrasound and orbital computed tomography. The V and J genes are TRBV12-3 or TRBV12-4 and TRBJ2-1; the match to TRBD2 covers 7 bases. The TCR sequence derives from a woman in her 30s with Graves' ophthalmopathy. The sample taken for sequencing was blood. CDR3 sequence: CASTLASGARQFF. In DNA, the CDR3 is TGTGCCAGCACCCTTGCTAGCGGAGCTAGACAGTTCTTC.